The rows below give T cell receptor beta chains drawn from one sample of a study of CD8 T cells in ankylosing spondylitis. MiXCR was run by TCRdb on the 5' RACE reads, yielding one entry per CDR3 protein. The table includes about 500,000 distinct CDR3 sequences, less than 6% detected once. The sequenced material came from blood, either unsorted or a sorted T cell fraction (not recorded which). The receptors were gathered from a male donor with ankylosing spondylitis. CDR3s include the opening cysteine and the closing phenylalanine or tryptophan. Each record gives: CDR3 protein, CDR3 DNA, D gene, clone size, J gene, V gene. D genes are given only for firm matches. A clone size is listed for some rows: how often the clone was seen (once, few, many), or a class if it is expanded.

CDR3: CASSLRLDGEKLFF
DNA: TGCGCCAGCAGCTTGCGATTAGATGGTGAAAAACTGTTTTTT
D: NA
size: many
J: TRBJ1-4
V: TRBV5-1

CDR3: CASSLAYEAEQFF
DNA: TGCGCCAGCAGCCTGGCATATGAAGCTGAGCAGTTCTTC
D: NA
size: many
J: TRBJ2-1
V: TRBV4-1

CDR3: CSVGRTGSLAFF
DNA: TGCAGCGTTGGTCGGACAGGCTCGTTAGCTTTCTTT
D: TRBD1
size: many
J: TRBJ1-1
V: TRBV29-1

CDR3: CSASVGGNYEQYF
DNA: TGCAGTGCTAGTGTAGGGGGGAATTACGAGCAGTACTTC
D: NA
size: many
J: TRBJ2-7
V: TRBV20-1

CDR3: CASSLGLAGAPGETQYF
DNA: TGCGCCAGCAGCTTGGGACTAGCGGGGGCCCCTGGCGAGACCCAGTACTTC
D: TRBD2
size: many
J: TRBJ2-5
V: TRBV5-1

CDR3: CASSPRGANQPQHF
DNA: TGTGCCAGCAGTCCCCGGGGAGCTAATCAGCCCCAGCATTTT
D: NA
size: many
J: TRBJ1-5
V: TRBV6-2/TRBV6-3

CDR3: CASSPGVAGIQETQYF
DNA: TGTGCCAGCAGCCCCGGGGTAGCGGGCATCCAAGAGACCCAGTACTTC
D: TRBD2
size: NA
J: TRBJ2-5
V: TRBV4-2

CDR3: CASSSRAFSYEQYF
DNA: TGTGCCAGCAGCTCCCGCGCCTTTTCCTACGAGCAGTACTTC
D: NA
size: many
J: TRBJ2-7
V: TRBV9

CDR3: CASSPRLYGNEQFF
DNA: TGTGCCAGCAGCCCCCGGCTCTATGGGAATGAGCAGTTCTTC
D: NA
size: NA
J: TRBJ2-1
V: TRBV7-8

CDR3: CASSLAGLYSNQPQHF
DNA: TGTGCCAGCAGTTTAGCGGGCCTTTATAGCAATCAGCCCCAGCATTTT
D: NA
size: many
J: TRBJ1-5
V: TRBV12-3/TRBV12-4

CDR3: CASSPMGSYEQYF
DNA: TGTGCCAGCAGCCCCATGGGCTCCTACGAGCAGTACTTC
D: NA
size: many
J: TRBJ2-7
V: TRBV7-6

CDR3: CASSLSMGNTGELFF
DNA: TGCGCCAGCAGCTTGAGTATGGGGAACACCGGGGAGCTGTTTTTT
D: NA
size: many
J: TRBJ2-2
V: TRBV5-1

CDR3: CAWSVGREHYSYTF
DNA: TGTGCCTGGAGTGTTGGCAGGGAGCACTATAGCTACACCTTC
D: NA
size: NA
J: TRBJ1-2
V: TRBV30

CDR3: CASSVHWTGGETQYF
DNA: TGTGCCAGCAGCGTTCATTGGACAGGGGGAGAGACCCAGTACTTC
D: TRBD1
size: many
J: TRBJ2-5
V: TRBV5-6

CDR3: CSALGQGQTEAFF
DNA: TGCAGTGCTTTGGGACAGGGACAGACTGAAGCTTTCTTT
D: TRBD1
size: many
J: TRBJ1-1
V: TRBV20-1

CDR3: CASSSGQGSFAKNIQYF
DNA: TGTGCCAGCAGCTCGGGACAGGGGTCGTTTGCCAAAAACATTCAGTACTTC
D: TRBD1
size: many
J: TRBJ2-4
V: TRBV7-2